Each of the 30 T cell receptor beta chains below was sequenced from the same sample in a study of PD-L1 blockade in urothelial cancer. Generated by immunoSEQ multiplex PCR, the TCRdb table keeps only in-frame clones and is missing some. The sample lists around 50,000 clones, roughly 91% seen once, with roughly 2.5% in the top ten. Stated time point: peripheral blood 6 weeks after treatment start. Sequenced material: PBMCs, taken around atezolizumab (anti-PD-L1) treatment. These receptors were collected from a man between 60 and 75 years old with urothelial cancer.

CDR3 bases: TGTGCCAGTAGTATGCTTAGGGCAGGGGACCGGTTAAATGGCTACACCTTC. This encodes CASSMLRAGDRLNGYTF. The chain joins TRBV19 to TRBJ1-2; weak D call: TRBD1 (6 bases). Germline V CDR1 and CDR2: LNHDA, SQIVND (reference sequence). The V and J ends lost 3 bases and 6 bases respectively, with 23 bases between them. This CDR3 comprises 17 residues.

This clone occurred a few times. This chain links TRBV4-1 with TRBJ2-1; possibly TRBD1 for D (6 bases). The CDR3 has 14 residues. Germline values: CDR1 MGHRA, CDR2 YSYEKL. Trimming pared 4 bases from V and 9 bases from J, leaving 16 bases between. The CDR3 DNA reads TGCGCCAGCAGCCCCGGGGTTCAGGGGACTGAGCAGTTCTTC. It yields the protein CASSPGVQGTEQFF.

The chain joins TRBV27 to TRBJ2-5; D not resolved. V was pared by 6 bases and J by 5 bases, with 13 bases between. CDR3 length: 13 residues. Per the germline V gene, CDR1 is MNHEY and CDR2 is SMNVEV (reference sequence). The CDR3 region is CASSPEVRETQYF. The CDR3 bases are TGTGCCAGCAGCCCCGAGGTGCGGGAGACCCAGTACTTC.

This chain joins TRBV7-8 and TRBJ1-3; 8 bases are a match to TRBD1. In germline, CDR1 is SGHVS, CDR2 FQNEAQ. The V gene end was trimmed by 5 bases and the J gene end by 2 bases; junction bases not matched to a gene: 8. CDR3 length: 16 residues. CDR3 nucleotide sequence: TGTGCCAGCAGCCCTATCCGACAGGGGCCTGGAAACACCATATATTTT. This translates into CASSPIRQGPGNTIYF.

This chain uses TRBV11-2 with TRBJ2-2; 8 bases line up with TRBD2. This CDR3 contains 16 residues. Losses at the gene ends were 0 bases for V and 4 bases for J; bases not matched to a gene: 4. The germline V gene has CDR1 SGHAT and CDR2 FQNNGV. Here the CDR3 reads CASSLEVSGTTGELFF. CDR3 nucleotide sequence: TGTGCCAGCAGCTTAGAGGTTAGCGGGACCACCGGGGAGCTGTTTTTT. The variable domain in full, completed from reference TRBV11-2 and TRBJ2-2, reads EAGVAQSPRYKIIEKRQSVAFWCNPISGHATLYWYQQILGQGPKLLIQFQNNGVVDDSQLPKDRFSAERLKGVDSTLKIQPAKLEDSAVYLCASSLEVSGTTGELFFGEGSRLTVL.

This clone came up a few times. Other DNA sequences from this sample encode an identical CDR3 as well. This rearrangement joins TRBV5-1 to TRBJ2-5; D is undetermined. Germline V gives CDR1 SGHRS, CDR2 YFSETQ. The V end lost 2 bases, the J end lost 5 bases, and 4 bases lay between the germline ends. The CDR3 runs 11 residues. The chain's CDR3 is CASSLEETQYF. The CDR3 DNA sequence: TGCGCCAGCAGCTTAGAGGAGACCCAGTACTTC.

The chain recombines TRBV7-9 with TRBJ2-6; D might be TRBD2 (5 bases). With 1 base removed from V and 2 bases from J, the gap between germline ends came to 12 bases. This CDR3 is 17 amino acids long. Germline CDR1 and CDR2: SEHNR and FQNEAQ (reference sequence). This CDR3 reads CASSLVDFSPGANVLTF. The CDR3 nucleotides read TGTGCCAGCAGCTTAGTGGACTTCTCCCCTGGGGCCAACGTCCTGACTTTC. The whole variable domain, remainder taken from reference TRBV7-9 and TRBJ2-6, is DTGVSQNPRHKITKRGQNVTFRCDPISEHNRLYWYRQTLGQGPEFLTYFQNEAQLEKSRLLSDRFSAERPKGSFSTLEIQRTEQGDSAMYLCASSLVDFSPGANVLTFGAGSRLTVL.

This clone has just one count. The CDR3 protein is CASSGGVSSGANVLTF. The CDR3 DNA sequence: TGTGCCAGCAGTGGAGGCGTAAGCTCTGGGGCCAACGTCCTGACTTTC. This chain joins TRBV2 and TRBJ2-6; D remains ambiguous. From germline, CDR1 is SNHLY and CDR2 FYNNEI. The V end lost 4 bases, the J end lost 0 bases, and 10 bases lay between the germline ends. The CDR3 extends over 16 amino acids.

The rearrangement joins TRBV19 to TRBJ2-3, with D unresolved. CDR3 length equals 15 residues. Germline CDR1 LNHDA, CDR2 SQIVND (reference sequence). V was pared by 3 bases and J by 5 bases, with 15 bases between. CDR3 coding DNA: TGTGCCAGTAGTATTTCGGCGGATTCAAGAGATACGCAGTATTTT. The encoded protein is CASSISADSRDTQYF.

The CDR3: CASSYTGSYGYTF. CDR3 coding DNA: TGTGCCAGCAGTTACACAGGGAGCTATGGCTACACCTTC. The rearrangement joins TRBV7-2 to TRBJ1-2; D is perhaps TRBD1 (6 bases). Germline V gene data show CDR1 as SGHTA and CDR2 as FQGNSA. V lost 6 bases to trimming and J lost 4 bases, with 12 bases between them. The CDR3 is 13 residues long.

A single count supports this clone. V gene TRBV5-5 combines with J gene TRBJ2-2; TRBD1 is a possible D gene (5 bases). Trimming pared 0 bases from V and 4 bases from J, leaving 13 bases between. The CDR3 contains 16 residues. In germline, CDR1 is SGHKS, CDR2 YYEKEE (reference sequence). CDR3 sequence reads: CASSLGLQDLTGELFF. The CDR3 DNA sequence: TGTGCCAGCAGCTTGGGGTTACAGGACCTCACCGGGGAGCTGTTTTTT.

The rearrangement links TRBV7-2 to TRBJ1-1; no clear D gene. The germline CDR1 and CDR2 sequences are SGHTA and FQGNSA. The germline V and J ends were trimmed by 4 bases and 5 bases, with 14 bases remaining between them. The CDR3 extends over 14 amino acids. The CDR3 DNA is TGTGCCAGCAGCTCTTGGGGAGCCGGGACTGAAGCTTTCTTT. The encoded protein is CASSSWGAGTEAFF.

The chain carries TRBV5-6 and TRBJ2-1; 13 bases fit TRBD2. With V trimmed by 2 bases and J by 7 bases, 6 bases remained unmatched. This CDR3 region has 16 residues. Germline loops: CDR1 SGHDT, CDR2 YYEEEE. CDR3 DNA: TGTGCCAGCAGCTTCACCGGGACTAGCGGGGCGAATGAGCAGTTCTTC. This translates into CASSFTGTSGANEQFF.

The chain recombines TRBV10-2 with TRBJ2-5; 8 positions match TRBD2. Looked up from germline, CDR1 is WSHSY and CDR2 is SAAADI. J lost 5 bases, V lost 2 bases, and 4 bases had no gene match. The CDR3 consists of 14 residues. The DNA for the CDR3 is TGCGCCAGCAGTGAGACTAGCGGTCGCGAGACCCAGTACTTC. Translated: CASSETSGRETQYF.

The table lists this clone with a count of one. In DNA form, the CDR3 reads TGCGCCAGCAGCCAAGAAATAGGGGCCGGGTACGAGCAGTACTTC. It encodes CASSQEIGAGYEQYF. The chain links TRBV4-1 to TRBJ2-7, with D perhaps TRBD1 (5 bases). V was pared by 0 bases and J by 4 bases, with 13 bases between. CDR1 is MGHRA, CDR2 YSYEKL, per germline. The CDR3 runs to 15 residues.

CDR3 sequence reads: CASSPEGTGQNRRTQYF. The CDR3 bases are TGTGCCAGCAGCCCCGAGGGGACAGGGCAGAATCGGAGAACGCAGTATTTT. The chain has TRBV28 and TRBJ2-3; 9 positions agree with TRBD1. With V trimmed by 6 bases and J by 9 bases, 19 bases remained unmatched. The CDR3 sequence is 17 residues long. Germline V gene lookup returns CDR1 MDHEN and CDR2 SYDVKM.

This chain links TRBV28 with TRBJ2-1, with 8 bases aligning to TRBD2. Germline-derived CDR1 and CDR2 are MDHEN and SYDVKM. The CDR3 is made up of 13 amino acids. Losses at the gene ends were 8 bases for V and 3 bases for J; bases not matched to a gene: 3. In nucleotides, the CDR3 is TGTGCCAGCGAACGGGAGGGCTACAATGAGCAGTTCTTC. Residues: CASEREGYNEQFF.

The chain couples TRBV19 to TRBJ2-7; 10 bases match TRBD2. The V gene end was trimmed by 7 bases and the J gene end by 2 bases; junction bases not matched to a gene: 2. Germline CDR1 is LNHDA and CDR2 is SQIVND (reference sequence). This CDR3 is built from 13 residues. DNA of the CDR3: TGTGCCAGTAAGCTAGCGGGAGCCTACGAGCAGTACTTC. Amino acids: CASKLAGAYEQYF.

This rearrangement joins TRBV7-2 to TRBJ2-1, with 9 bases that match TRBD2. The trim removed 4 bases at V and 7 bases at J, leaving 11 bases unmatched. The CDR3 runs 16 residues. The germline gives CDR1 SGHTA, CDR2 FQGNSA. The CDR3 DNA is TGTGCCAGCAGCTGGCTAGCGGGATGGTTGAGGAATGAGCAGTTCTTC. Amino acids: CASSWLAGWLRNEQFF.

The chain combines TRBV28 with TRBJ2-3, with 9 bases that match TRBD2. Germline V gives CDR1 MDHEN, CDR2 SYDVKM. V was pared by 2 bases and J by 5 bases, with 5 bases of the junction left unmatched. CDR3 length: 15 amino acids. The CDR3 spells CASSLGGRAVDTQYF. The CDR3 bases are TGTGCCAGCAGTTTAGGCGGGAGGGCCGTAGATACGCAGTATTTT.

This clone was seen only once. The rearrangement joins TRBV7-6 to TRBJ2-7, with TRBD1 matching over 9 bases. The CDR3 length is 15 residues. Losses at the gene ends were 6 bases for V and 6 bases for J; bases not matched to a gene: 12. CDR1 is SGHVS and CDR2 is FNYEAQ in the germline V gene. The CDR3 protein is CASSERGQGKGEQYF. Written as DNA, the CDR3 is TGTGCCAGCAGTGAACGGGGACAGGGAAAAGGCGAGCAGTACTTC.

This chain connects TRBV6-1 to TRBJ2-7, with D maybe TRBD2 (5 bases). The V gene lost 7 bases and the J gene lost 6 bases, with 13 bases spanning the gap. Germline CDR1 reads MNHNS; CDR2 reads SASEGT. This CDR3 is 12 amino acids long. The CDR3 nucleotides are TGTGCCAGCAAACCCGGGCGGGCCGAGCAGTACTTC. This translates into CASKPGRAEQYF.

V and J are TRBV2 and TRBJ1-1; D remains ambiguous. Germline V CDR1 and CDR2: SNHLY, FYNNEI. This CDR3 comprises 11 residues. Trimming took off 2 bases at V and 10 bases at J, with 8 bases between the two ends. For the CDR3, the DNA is TGTGCCAGCAGTGAACTCGGTATAGCTTTCTTT. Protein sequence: CASSELGIAFF.

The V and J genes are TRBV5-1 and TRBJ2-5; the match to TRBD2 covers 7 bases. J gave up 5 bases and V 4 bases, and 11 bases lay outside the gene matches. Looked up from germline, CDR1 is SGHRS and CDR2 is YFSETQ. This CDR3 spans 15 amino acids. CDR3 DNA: TGCGCCAGCAGCGCCCCGGGAGGCGCTGGGGAGACCCAGTACTTC. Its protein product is CASSAPGGAGETQYF.

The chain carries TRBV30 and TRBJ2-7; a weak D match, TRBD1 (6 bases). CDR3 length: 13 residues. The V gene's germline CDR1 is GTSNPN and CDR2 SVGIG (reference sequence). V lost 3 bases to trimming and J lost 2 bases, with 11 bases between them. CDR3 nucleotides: TGTGCCTGGAGGGGACACCCAACCTACGAGCAGTACTTC. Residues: CAWRGHPTYEQYF.

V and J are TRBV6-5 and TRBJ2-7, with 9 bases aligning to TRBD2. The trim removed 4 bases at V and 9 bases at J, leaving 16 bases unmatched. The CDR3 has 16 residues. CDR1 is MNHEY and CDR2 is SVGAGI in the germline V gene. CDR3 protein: CASSSRSSGGLWAQYF. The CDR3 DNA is TGTGCCAGCAGTTCTCGGAGTAGCGGGGGACTTTGGGCGCAGTACTTC.

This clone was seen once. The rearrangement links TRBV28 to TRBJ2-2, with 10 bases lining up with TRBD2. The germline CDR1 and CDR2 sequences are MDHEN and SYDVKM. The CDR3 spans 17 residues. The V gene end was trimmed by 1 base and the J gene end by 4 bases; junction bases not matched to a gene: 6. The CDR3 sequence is CASSLFTSGMGTGELFF. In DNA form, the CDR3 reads TGTGCCAGCAGTTTATTTACTAGCGGGATGGGCACCGGGGAGCTGTTTTTT. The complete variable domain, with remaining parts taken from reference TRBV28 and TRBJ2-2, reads DVKVTQSSRYLVKRTGEKVFLECVQDMDHENMFWYRQDPGLGLRLIYFSYDVKMKEKGDIPEGYSVSREKKERFSLILESASTNQTSMYLCASSLFTSGMGTGELFFGEGSRLTVL.

The CDR3 loop is CASSFMDGPGDEQFF. DNA of the CDR3: TGCGCCAGCAGCTTTATGGACGGGCCCGGGGATGAGCAGTTCTTC. The chain combines TRBV5-1 with TRBJ2-1; the D gene is possibly TRBD2 (5 bases). CDR1 and CDR2 from the germline V gene are SGHRS and YFSETQ. V shed 2 bases and J shed 8 bases, with 17 bases lying between them. This CDR3 is built from 15 residues.

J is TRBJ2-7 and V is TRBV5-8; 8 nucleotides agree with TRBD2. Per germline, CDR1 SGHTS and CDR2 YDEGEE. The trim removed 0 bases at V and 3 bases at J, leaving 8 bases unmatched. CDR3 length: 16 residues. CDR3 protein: CASSLAMVAGSYEQYF. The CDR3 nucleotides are TGTGCCAGCAGCTTGGCGATGGTAGCGGGGAGCTACGAGCAGTACTTC.

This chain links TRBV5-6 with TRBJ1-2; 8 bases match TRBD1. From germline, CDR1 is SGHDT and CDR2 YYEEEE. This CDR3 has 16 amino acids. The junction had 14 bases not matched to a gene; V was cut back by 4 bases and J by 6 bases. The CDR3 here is CASSLYGQGTGDGYTF. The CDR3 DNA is TGTGCCAGCAGCCTCTACGGACAGGGCACAGGGGATGGCTACACCTTC.